This T cell receptor (beta chain) was documented in a study of blood T cell repertoires in acute mononucleosis (TCRdb year 2020). Regarding the study in general: Convalescent samples, which represented the memory response, were taken 5 to 8 months after the acute presentation. The mean EBV load in blood was 3.5 to 4.5 log10 genome copies per million B cells during acute infection, compared with 2.5 to 3 at convalescence.

Concerning this clone itself: No per-base quality is available; no much larger clone lies one base away.

General study outcomes and caveats: Although only 8% to 10% of unique acute clonotypes carried over into convalescence, these persisting clonotypes made up most of the response, and the remainder were seemingly replaced by new, diverse de novo clonotypes. With only a few donors in the cohort, group averages were based on very few individuals. The low acute-to-convalescent clonotype overlap might be partly explained by sampling error, because only a fraction of each donor's blood was analyzed.

Total RNA from at least 9,000 sorted tetramer+ CD8 T cells was reverse transcribed into cDNA for TCR profiling. PCR amplification of CDR3 regions used primers annealing to V and J regions and added unique molecular identifiers so that templates could be tracked. TCRalpha and TCRbeta chains were profiled using the immunoSEQ platform, including its sequencing and error-correction standards. Per the original workflow: Clonal copy numbers were corrected for sequencing and PCR errors, and CDR3s were defined according to IMGT conventions. Analysis was restricted to productive rearrangements and performed with immunoSEQ Analyzer versions 2.0 and 3.0, while gene-pairing frequencies underwent further processing in Microsoft Excel. Circos plots were used to visualize V-J pairings, and MEME together with a custom motifSearch program was used to find CDR3 motifs. The probability of generation of TCR sequences was calculated using the OLGA algorithm. Clonotypes seen at both visits were called persistent; those seen only acutely were nonpersistent; those seen only at convalescence were de novo. Any amino acid clonotype used by more than one donor was defined as a public TCR. The immuneACCESS repertoire file appears here via TCRdb, limited to in-frame rearrangements. These files lack a portion of the clones; in checked studies, under half of the deficit traces to unresolved V genes, and the cause of the others is not known. V and J calls and clone size are as listed in that table; D and trimming were resolved from the DNA. The sample yields some 2,600 clones; about 25% were counted once. Jointly, the top ten make up around half of the sample.

This specimen's time point label, per the study, means: convalescence about 6 months (5-8 months) after acute presentation (visit 7). CD8 T cell responses to two immunodominant EBV epitopes, BRLF1 109 (YVL-BR) and BMLF1 280 (GLC-BM), were tracked in the study over primary infection. Primary EBV infection was indicated by a positive serum heterophile antibody test and EBV viral capsid antigen-specific IgM. As a first step, magnetic positive selection (MACS) was used to enrich total CD8 T cells from the PBMCs. Live CD3+ CD8+ tetramer+ cells were sorted on a FACSAria III to over 85% purity. A PE-conjugated tetramer loaded with the BMLF1 280-288 peptide was used to sort the cells. After tetramer sorting, TCR repertoires of EBV epitope-specific CD8 T cells were deep-sequenced directly ex vivo at acute infection and at convalescence. The donors were a few individuals between roughly 18 and 29 years old who had clinical acute infectious mononucleosis and laboratory evidence of primary EBV infection. Heparinized peripheral blood was collected when donors presented clinically with mononucleosis symptoms and again about 6 months afterward. Ficoll-Paque density gradient centrifugation was used to isolate PBMCs.

Source: EBV GLC epitope tetramer+ CD8+ T cells sorted from PBMCs, taken during convalescence from infectious mononucleosis. The cell subset or site label, read with the paper, signifies: CD8 T cells binding tetramer with EBV BMLF1 280-288 peptide (GLC-BM). The TCR comes from a woman aged 18-35 years with infectious mononucleosis caused by EBV.

The CDR3 loop reads CASSYPRGGENSPLHF. The bases are TGTGCCAGCAGTTACCCCCGGGGGGGGGAAAATTCACCCCTCCACTTT. The chain is encoded by TRBV11-2 joined to TRBJ1-6; TRBD1 is perhaps the D gene, given 5 matching bases. The CDR3 contains 16 residues, cysteine and phenylalanine counted. The entry retains the CDR3 DNA only, 48 bases that are in frame from base 1. According to the germline V gene, CDR1 reads SGHAT and CDR2 reads FQNNGV. Trimming removed 6 bases from V and 7 bases from J, leaving 19 bases between the germline ends.